The 26 T cell receptor beta chains in this list originate from one sample, sequenced in a study of breast tumors, draining lymph nodes, adjacent tissues. Breast cancer patients provided tissue from their axillary draining lymph nodes. TCRdb reprocessed the multiplex PCR reads via MiXCR and lists one record per CDR3 protein. The top ten clones hold around 2.2% of a sample with about 130,000 distinct CDR3 sequences, 21% of them seen once. Sequencing was done on a sample of axillary lymph node tissue. The receptors were gathered from a female donor with breast cancer. Some clones in this sample may be carry-over from other donors' samples.

Note on this clonotype: This may be a read error: a much more frequent sequence differs by one nucleotide. The V call is TRBV29-1, the J call TRBJ2-1; TRBD2 aligns across 7 bases. Germline V lookup: CDR1 SQVTM, CDR2 ANQGSEA. CDR3 length: 14 residues. CDR3 nucleotides: TGCAGCGTTGATGGCGGGAGCTCCTACAATGAGCAGCTCTTC. It translates to CSVDGGSSYNEQLF.

This clonotype was recorded a few times. This sequence joins TRBV19 and TRBJ2-6; D might be TRBD2 (6 bases). CDR3 size: 16 residues. Trimming took 6 bases from V and 0 from J, leaving 12 bases between them. Germline V lookup: CDR1 LNHDA, CDR2 SQIVND (reference sequence). The CDR3 DNA reads as TGTGCCAGTAGGGAGGGATCCTCCTCTGGGGCCAACGTCCTGACTTTC. Translation gives CASREGSSSGANVLTF.

The sample holds many counts of this clonotype. The chain has TRBV5-1 and TRBJ2-1, with 8 bases identical to TRBD2. The germline gives CDR1 SGHRS, CDR2 YFSETQ. The junction had 12 bases not matched to a gene; V was cut back by 6 bases and J by 10 bases. The CDR3 loop spans 14 amino acids. CDR3 DNA: TGCGCCAGCACGCTTAGCGGGGACGAGGGGGAGCAGTTCTTC. Protein: CASTLSGDEGEQFF.

This clonotype was recorded at least ten times. This rearrangement joins TRBV20-1 to TRBJ2-1, with 10 nucleotides matching TRBD2. Trimming removed 5 bases from V and 5 bases from J; junction bases left unmatched: 9. Germline V gives CDR1 DFQATT, CDR2 SNEGSKA (reference sequence). CDR3 length equals 15 residues. CDR3 region: CSALTGTSANNEQFF. The CDR3 coding sequence is TGCAGTGCTCTTACCGGGACTAGCGCGAACAATGAGCAGTTCTTC.

At least ten counts were recorded for this clonotype. The chain employs TRBV9 and TRBJ1-2; D is possibly TRBD1 (6 bases). Germline V gene lookup returns CDR1 SGDLS and CDR2 YYNGEE. The CDR3 covers 15 residues. V lost 3 bases, J lost 4 bases, and 16 bases lay in between. CDR3 residues: CASSEGDPGGYGYTF. CDR3 bases: TGTGCCAGCAGCGAGGGGGACCCGGGCGGCTATGGCTACACCTTC.

The CDR3 DNA reads TGTGCCAGCAGTCCCTCTCGGACTAGCGGCTACAATGAGCAGTTCTTC. This encodes CASSPSRTSGYNEQFF. This chain links TRBV28 with TRBJ2-1, with TRBD2 matching over 10 bases. The CDR3 loop spans 16 amino acids. V shed 5 bases, J shed 3 bases, and the junction held 7 bases outside the gene matches. Germline loops: CDR1 MDHEN, CDR2 SYDVKM.

This clonotype was picked up many times. The chain carries TRBV12-5 and TRBJ1-6, with a tentative D call TRBD1 (5 bases). Trimming left V 1 base short and J 10 bases short, with 11 bases between. Germline CDR1 LGHNT, CDR2 FRNRAP. The CDR3 length is 14 residues. The CDR3 loop is CASGLGQRESPLHF. The CDR3 nucleotides are TGTGCTAGTGGTTTGGGACAGAGGGAATCACCCCTCCACTTT. Drawing the rest from reference TRBV12-5 and TRBJ1-6, the complete variable domain is DARVTQTPRHKVTEMGQEVTMRCQPILGHNTVFWYRQTMMQGLELLAYFRNRAPLDDSGMPKDRFSAEMPDATLATLKIQPSEPRDSAVYFCASGLGQRESPLHFGNGTRLTVT.

This clonotype was seen ten or more times. The chain uses TRBV12-3 or TRBV12-4 and TRBJ2-3; a possible D gene is TRBD1 (5 bases). The CDR3 consists of 12 residues. The V end was cut by 2 bases, the J end by 5 bases, with 5 bases between. CDR3 bases: TGTGCCAGCAGTTTAAGGGGAGATACGCAGTATTTT. Its protein is CASSLRGDTQYF.

The sample holds a few counts of this clonotype. The chain has TRBV30 and TRBJ1-4, with a tentative D call TRBD1 (6 bases). The V gene's germline CDR1 is GTSNPN and CDR2 SVGIG (reference sequence). This CDR3 comprises 12 residues. V shed 6 bases and J shed 4 bases, with 9 bases lying between them. The DNA of the CDR3 is TGTGCCTGTGACAGGAATAATGAAAAACTGTTTTTT. This codes for CACDRNNEKLFF.

A remark on this clonotype: Relative to the germline gene, one junction end is altered; a read error may explain this. This chain connects TRBV5-1 to TRBJ2-3; 7 bases are a match to TRBD2. Germline V gene sequence: CDR1 SGHRS, CDR2 YFSETQ. The CDR3 consists of 15 residues. This chain's CDR3 is CAGSLSGAITDTQYF. The CDR3 bases are TGCGCCGGCAGCTTGAGCGGGGCGATCACAGATACGCAGTATTTT.

This clonotype has just a few counts. This sequence may be a read error, since a much larger clone differs from it by one base. This chain connects TRBV5-1 to TRBJ2-3; 7 bases map to TRBD2. Germline V gives CDR1 SGHRS, CDR2 YFSETQ. This CDR3 is 17 amino acids long. CDR3 DNA sequence: TGCGCCAGCAGCTTAACGACGGGAGGCACTAGCATAGATACGCAGTATTTT. It is translated as CASSLTTGGTSIDTQYF. The complete variable domain, with remaining parts taken from reference TRBV5-1 and TRBJ2-3, reads KAGVTQTPRYLIKTRGQQVTLSCSPISGHRSVSWYQQTPGQGLQFLFEYFSETQRNKGNFPGRFSGRQFSNSRSEMNVSTLELGDSALYLCASSLTTGGTSIDTQYFGPGTRLTVL.

In this sample, this clonotype turned up many times. V is TRBV9 and J is TRBJ1-2, with a tentative D call TRBD1 (6 bases). The CDR3 length is 18 residues. V was clipped by 3 bases and J by 8 bases, with 29 bases between them. Germline V CDR1 and CDR2: SGDLS, YYNGEE. CDR3 sequence: CASSGSDSHLRWGWGYTF. The CDR3 DNA is TGTGCCAGCAGCGGCTCGGACAGTCACTTACGCTGGGGGTGGGGCTACACCTTC.

This clonotype came up a few times. The V gene is TRBV19, the J gene TRBJ1-2; D is uncertain. Per germline, CDR1 LNHDA and CDR2 SQIVND (reference sequence). The CDR3 runs to 13 residues. Trimming removed 3 bases from V and 5 bases from J, with 10 bases in between. The CDR3 protein is CASSIFGEYGYTF. CDR3 nucleotides: TGTGCCAGTAGTATTTTTGGCGAGTATGGCTACACCTTC.

This clonotype was counted at least ten times. The chain is built from TRBV2 and TRBJ2-2, with a tentative D call TRBD1 (5 bases). This CDR3 contains 13 residues. V lost 10 bases and J 5 bases, leaving 14 bases between the germline ends. The germline V gene encodes CDR1 SNHLY and CDR2 FYNNEI. This chain's CDR3 is CAKAFRVTGELFF. DNA of the CDR3: TGTGCCAAAGCCTTCAGGGTGACCGGGGAGCTGTTTTTT.

As regards this clonotype: A clone one base away is much larger, so this may be a read error. V gene TRBV20-1 combines with J gene TRBJ1-5; tentatively, D is TRBD1 (5 bases). The CDR3 runs to 14 residues. CDR1 is DFQATT, CDR2 SNEGSKA, per germline (reference sequence). Deletions cut 1 base from V and 7 bases from J, with 14 bases between. DNA of the CDR3: TGCAGTGCTAGAGGAGCGCCCGGGGGACAGCCCCAGCATTTT. Its translation: CSARGAPGGQPQHF.

The table lists this clonotype with many counts. The J gene is TRBJ2-1, the V gene TRBV10-3; possible D gene TRBD2, 6 bases. The CDR3 is made up of 17 amino acids. V gave up 1 base and J gave up 0 bases, with 13 bases separating them. Germline CDR1 reads ENHRY; CDR2 reads SYGVKD. The DNA of the CDR3 is TGTGCCATCAGTGAGTTTCGTGGGGGGAACTCCTACAATGAGCAGTTCTTC. This codes for CAISEFRGGNSYNEQFF.

This clonotype has ten or more counts. V and J are TRBV20-1 and TRBJ2-1; TRBD2 might be the D (6 bases). The CDR3 is 15 residues long. From germline, CDR1 is DFQATT and CDR2 SNEGSKA (reference sequence). Trimming removed 2 bases at V and 8 bases at J, with 19 bases between. CDR3 nucleotide sequence: TGCAGTGCTAGAACCGGGACTGGAGCGGTTGATGAGCAGTTCTTC. This codes for CSARTGTGAVDEQFF.

There are many counts of this clonotype. The rearrangement uses TRBV20-1 and TRBJ1-2; D unclear. Germline V gives CDR1 DFQATT, CDR2 SNEGSKA (reference sequence). Trimming removed 3 bases from V and 8 bases from J, with 19 bases in between. The length of the CDR3 is 14 residues. The CDR3 sequence is CSARVKDGLSGYTF. The CDR3 region has the DNA TGCAGTGCTAGGGTCAAGGACGGACTATCGGGCTACACCTTC.

The CDR3 sequence: CATSRDLAGGTDTQYF. For the CDR3, the DNA is TGTGCCACCAGCAGGGACCTAGCGGGAGGGACAGATACGCAGTATTTT. The rearrangement links TRBV15 to TRBJ2-3, with 12 bases fitting TRBD2. Germline CDR1 reads LNHNV; CDR2 reads YYDKDF (reference sequence). The V gene end was trimmed by 3 bases and the J gene end by 3 bases; junction bases not matched to a gene: 4. The CDR3 is 16 amino acids.

The table lists this clonotype with many counts. This chain links TRBV6-5 with TRBJ2-2; the D is unclear. V was trimmed by 0 bases and J by 6 bases, leaving 8 bases between them. The CDR3 runs 14 residues. Germline loops: CDR1 MNHEY, CDR2 SVGAGI. This chain's CDR3 is CASSYSRLSGELFF. CDR3 bases: TGTGCCAGCAGTTACTCTAGGTTATCCGGGGAGCTGTTTTTT.

This clonotype was detected many times. The genes are TRBV2 and TRBJ2-1; D possibly corresponds to TRBD2 (6 bases). Trimming took 2 bases from V and 9 from J, leaving 11 bases between them. Germline CDR1 is SNHLY and CDR2 is FYNNEI. The CDR3 has 13 amino acids. The CDR3 reads CASSEQGGVEQFF. DNA of the CDR3: TGTGCCAGCAGTGAACAGGGAGGTGTTGAGCAGTTCTTC. Full variable domain (rest looked up from reference TRBV2 and TRBJ2-1): EPEVTQTPSHQVTQMGQEVILRCVPISNHLYFYWYRQILGQKVEFLVSFYNNEISEKSEIFDDQFSVERPDGSNFTLKIRSTKLEDSAMYFCASSEQGGVEQFFGPGTRLTVL.

This clonotype was observed at least ten times. The genes are TRBV29-1 and TRBJ2-3; no clear D gene. This CDR3 comprises 12 residues. Trimming took off 3 bases at V and 7 bases at J, with 11 bases between the two ends. The V gene's germline CDR1 is SQVTM and CDR2 ANQGSEA. The CDR3 sequence: CSVDAALNTQYF. CDR3 DNA: TGCAGCGTTGATGCAGCTCTGAATACGCAGTATTTT.

This clonotype appeared many times. CDR3 loop: CSADLPGTYEQYF. The CDR3 DNA follows: TGCAGTGCCGACTTGCCCGGAACCTACGAGCAGTACTTC. V usage is TRBV20-1 and J usage is TRBJ2-7; D gene ambiguous. Germline assignment: CDR1 DFQATT and CDR2 SNEGSKA (reference sequence). CDR3 length: 13 residues. V lost 6 bases to trimming and J lost 2 bases, with 14 bases between them.

This clonotype showed up many times. The rearrangement uses TRBV5-1 and TRBJ2-7, with D tentatively TRBD1 (5 bases). This CDR3 has 15 amino acids. Germline V gene sequence: CDR1 SGHRS, CDR2 YFSETQ. V was shortened by 0 bases and J by 5 bases, with 15 bases between the two germline ends. The CDR3 DNA reads as TGCGCCAGCAGCTTGGGGCAGGGATCAGGGCACGAGCAGTACTTC. Protein: CASSLGQGSGHEQYF.

This clonotype was found many times. The chain links TRBV13 to TRBJ1-5, with D perhaps matching TRBD1 (6 bases). Trimming removed 5 bases from V and 7 bases from J, with 15 bases in between. The CDR3 sequence is 14 residues long. Per the germline V gene, CDR1 is PRHDT and CDR2 is FYEKMQ (reference sequence). CDR3 bases: TGTGCCAGCAGCCTTGGGGGGGCGGGGCAGCCCCAGCATTTT. This translates into CASSLGGAGQPQHF.

This clonotype appeared many times. The chain joins TRBV20-1 to TRBJ2-7, with D possibly matching TRBD2 (5 bases). V gave up 6 bases and J gave up 6 bases, with 15 bases separating them. CDR1 is DFQATT and CDR2 is SNEGSKA in the germline V gene (reference sequence). CDR3 length: 12 amino acids. The CDR3 sequence: CSATDTRSEQYF. The CDR3 DNA sequence: TGCAGTGCCACCGACACTAGATCCGAGCAGTACTTC.